This T cell receptor (beta chain) emerged from a study of blood T cell repertoires in COVID-19. Study processing details: Using reference gene primer amplification, nucleated cell counts were estimated. Sequencing used immunoSEQ multiplex PCR; TCRdb keeps in-frame clones, though not all of them. V and J calls plus clone size are reproduced from that table; the DNA served to infer D and trimming. The data contain roughly 70,000 clones, more than 85% of them singletons. Germline V gives CDR1 SNHLY, CDR2 FYNNEI. This CDR3 has 11 residues. V gave up 11 bases and J gave up 6 bases, with 14 bases separating them.

The chain uses TRBV2 and TRBJ2-7, with a weak D call TRBD1 (6 bases). What was sequenced was peripheral blood. The sequence was obtained from an older woman with active COVID-19. The CDR3 sequence: CAGTRGGEQYF. CDR3 in DNA: TGTGCCGGCACCAGGGGTGGCGAGCAGTACTTC.